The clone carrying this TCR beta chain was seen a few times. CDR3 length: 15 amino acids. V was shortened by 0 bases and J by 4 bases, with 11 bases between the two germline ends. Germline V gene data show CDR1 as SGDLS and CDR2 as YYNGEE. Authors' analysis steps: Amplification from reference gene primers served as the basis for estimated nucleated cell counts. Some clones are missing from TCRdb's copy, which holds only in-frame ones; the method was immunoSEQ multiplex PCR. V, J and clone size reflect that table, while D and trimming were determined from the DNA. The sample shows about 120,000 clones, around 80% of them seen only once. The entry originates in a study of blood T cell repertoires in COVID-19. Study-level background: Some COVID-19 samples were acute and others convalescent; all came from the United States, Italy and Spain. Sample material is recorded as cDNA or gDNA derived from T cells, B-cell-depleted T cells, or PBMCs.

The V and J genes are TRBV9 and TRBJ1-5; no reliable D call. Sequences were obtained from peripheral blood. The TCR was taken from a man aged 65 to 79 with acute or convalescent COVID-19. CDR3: CASSVGQEGNQPQHF. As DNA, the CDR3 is TGTGCCAGCAGCGTAGGTCAAGAGGGTAATCAGCCCCAGCATTTT.